This TCR beta chain was captured in a study of human T cells and chemical hapten exposure. The germline V gene encodes CDR1 SNHLY and CDR2 FYNNEI. This CDR3 region has 13 residues. After removal of 7 bases from V and 2 bases from J, the junction contained 1 base not matched to a gene. Via MiXCR, TCRdb re-called the RACE reads, giving one row per CDR3 protein. The sample records tens of thousands of distinct CDR3 sequences, 10% to 15% being singletons. The time point: pre-sensitization, week 0. Described treatment: therapeutic diphenylcyclopropenone sensitization with weekly scalp DPC. Unseparated into fractions, whole blood served as the source from which total RNA was extracted.

The sequence derives from a woman aged 40 to 50 with alopecia areata. Some clones in this sample may be carry-over from other donors' samples. The chain is built from TRBV2 and TRBJ2-1; 8 nucleotides align to TRBD2. The sequenced sample was whole blood, obtained in connection with sensitization to the hapten diphenylcyclopropenone (DPC). In DNA form, the CDR3 reads TGTGCCAGCATCGGGAGGGCCTACAATGAGCAGTTCTTC. This sequence encodes CASIGRAYNEQFF.